This T cell receptor (beta chain) was recorded in a study of PD-L1 blockade in urothelial cancer. Indicated time point: pretreatment peripheral blood. Patients had urothelial carcinoma that was locally advanced or metastatic. Each patient contributed between 1 and 8 total time points of blood mononuclear cells, pretreatment and during treatment. TCRdb's table, derived via immunoSEQ multiplex PCR, lists solely in-frame clones and lacks some. This sample yields about 33,000 clones, of which about 80% are seen a single time; about a sixth belongs to the top ten. The specimen comprised PBMCs, sampled around atezolizumab (anti-PD-L1) treatment. This TCR came from a man aged 60-69 years with urothelial cancer.

The CDR3 region is CASSGDWDKHSTDTQYF. The CDR3 DNA follows: TGTGCCAGCAGCGGAGACTGGGACAAACATAGCACAGATACGCAGTATTTT. The V gene is TRBV7-9, the J gene TRBJ2-3; D possibly corresponds to TRBD1 (6 bases). Trimming took off 5 bases at V and 0 bases at J, with 18 bases between the two ends. CDR1 is SEHNR and CDR2 is FQNEAQ in the germline V gene (reference sequence). The CDR3 runs to 17 residues.